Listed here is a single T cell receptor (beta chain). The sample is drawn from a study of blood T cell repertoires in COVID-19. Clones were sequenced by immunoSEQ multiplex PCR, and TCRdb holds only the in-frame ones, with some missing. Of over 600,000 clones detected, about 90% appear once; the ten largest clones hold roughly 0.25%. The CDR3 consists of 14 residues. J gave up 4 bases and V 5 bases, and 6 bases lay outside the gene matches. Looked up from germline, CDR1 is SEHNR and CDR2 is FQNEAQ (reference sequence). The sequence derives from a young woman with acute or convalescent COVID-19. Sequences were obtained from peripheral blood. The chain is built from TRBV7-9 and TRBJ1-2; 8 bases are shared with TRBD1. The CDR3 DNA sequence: TGTGCCAGCAGCGACCGGACAGGGACCTATGGCTACACCTTC. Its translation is CASSDRTGTYGYTF. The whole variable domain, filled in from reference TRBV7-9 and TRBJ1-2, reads DTGVSQNPRHKITKRGQNVTFRCDPISEHNRLYWYRQTLGQGPEFLTYFQNEAQLEKSRLLSDRFSAERPKGSFSTLEIQRTEQGDSAMYLCASSDRTGTYGYTFGSGTRLTVV.